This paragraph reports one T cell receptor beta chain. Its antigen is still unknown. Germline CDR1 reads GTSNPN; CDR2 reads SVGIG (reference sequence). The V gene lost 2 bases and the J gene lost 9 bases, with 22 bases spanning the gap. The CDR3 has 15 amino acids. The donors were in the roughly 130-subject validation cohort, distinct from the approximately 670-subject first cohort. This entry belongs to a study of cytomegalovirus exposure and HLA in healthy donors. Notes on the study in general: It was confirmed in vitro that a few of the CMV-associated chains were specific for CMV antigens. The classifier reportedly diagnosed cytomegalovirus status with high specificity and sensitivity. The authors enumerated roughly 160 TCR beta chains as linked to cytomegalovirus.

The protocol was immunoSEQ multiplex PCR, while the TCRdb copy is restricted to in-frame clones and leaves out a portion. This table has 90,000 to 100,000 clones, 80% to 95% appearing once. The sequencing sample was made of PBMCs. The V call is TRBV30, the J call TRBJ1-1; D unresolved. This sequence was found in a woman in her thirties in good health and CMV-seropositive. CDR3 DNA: TGTGCCTGGAGTCCCTACGTTACAGAAATCCTCAAAGCTTTCTTT. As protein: CAWSPYVTEILKAFF. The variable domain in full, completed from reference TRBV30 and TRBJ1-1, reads SQTIHQWPATLVQPVGSPLSLECTVEGTSNPNLYWYRQAAGRGLQLLFYSVGIGQISSEVPQNLSASRPQDRQFILSSKKLLLSDSGFYLCAWSPYVTEILKAFFGQGTRLTVV.